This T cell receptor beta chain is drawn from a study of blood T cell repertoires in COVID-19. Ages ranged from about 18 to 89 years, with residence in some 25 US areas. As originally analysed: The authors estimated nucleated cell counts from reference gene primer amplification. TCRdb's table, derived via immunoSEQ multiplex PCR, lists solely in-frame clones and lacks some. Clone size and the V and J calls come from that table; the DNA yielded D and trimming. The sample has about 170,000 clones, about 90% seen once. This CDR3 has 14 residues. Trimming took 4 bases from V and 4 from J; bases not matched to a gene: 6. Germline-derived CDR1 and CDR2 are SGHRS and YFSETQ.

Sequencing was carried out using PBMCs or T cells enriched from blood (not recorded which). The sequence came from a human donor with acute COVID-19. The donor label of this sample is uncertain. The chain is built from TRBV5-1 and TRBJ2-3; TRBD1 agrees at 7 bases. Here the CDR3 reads CASSLRQGADTQYF. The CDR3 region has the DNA TGCGCCAGCAGCCTACGACAGGGTGCAGATACGCAGTATTTT.